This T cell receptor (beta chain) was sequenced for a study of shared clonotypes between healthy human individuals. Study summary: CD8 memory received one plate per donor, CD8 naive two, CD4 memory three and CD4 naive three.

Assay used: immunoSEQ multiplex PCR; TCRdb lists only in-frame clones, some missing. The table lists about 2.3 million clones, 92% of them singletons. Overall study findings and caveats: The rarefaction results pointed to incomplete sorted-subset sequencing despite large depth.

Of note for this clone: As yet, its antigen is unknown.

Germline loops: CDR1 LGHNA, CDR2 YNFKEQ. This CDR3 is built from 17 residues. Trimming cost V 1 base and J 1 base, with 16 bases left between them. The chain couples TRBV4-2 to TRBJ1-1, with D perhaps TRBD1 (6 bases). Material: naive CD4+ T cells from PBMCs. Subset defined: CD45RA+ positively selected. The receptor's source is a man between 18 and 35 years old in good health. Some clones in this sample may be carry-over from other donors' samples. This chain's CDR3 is CASSQALRGRGNTEAFF. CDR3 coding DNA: TGTGCCAGCAGCCAAGCTTTGAGGGGCAGGGGGAACACTGAAGCTTTCTTT.